This T cell receptor beta chain was documented in a study of beta chain features in type 1 diabetes. The study, taken as a whole, reports: No resolution was reached here on whether HLA type influences TCRB rearrangement. All four CD4+ subsets of Type 1 diabetes patients contained TCRB CDR3s that were moderately but significantly shorter. Equally in patients and controls, shorter templates might have been favored by PCR.

Germline values: CDR1 MGHDK, CDR2 SYGVNS. The length of the CDR3 is 14 residues. The V gene end was trimmed by 8 bases and the J gene end by 5 bases; junction bases not matched to a gene: 6. TCRB transcripts that were expressed got sequenced, as all of the isolated RNA had been reverse transcribed. About 3.6 million reads were obtained on average from naive, central memory and regulatory T cell samples. Assay: immunoSEQ multiplex PCR; the TCRdb copy retains only in-frame clones and omits some. The sample includes over 500,000 clones, 15% to 18% of them seen just once. Comment on this clone: The antigen is undetermined.

The source material was naive CD4+ T cells from blood. The chain combines TRBV25-1 with TRBJ2-2; 9 bases fit TRBD1. This receptor was taken from a young man in good health. The CDR3 region is CASGTGRATGELFF. Written as DNA, the CDR3 is TGTGCCAGCGGGACAGGGCGGGCGACCGGGGAGCTGTTTTTT.